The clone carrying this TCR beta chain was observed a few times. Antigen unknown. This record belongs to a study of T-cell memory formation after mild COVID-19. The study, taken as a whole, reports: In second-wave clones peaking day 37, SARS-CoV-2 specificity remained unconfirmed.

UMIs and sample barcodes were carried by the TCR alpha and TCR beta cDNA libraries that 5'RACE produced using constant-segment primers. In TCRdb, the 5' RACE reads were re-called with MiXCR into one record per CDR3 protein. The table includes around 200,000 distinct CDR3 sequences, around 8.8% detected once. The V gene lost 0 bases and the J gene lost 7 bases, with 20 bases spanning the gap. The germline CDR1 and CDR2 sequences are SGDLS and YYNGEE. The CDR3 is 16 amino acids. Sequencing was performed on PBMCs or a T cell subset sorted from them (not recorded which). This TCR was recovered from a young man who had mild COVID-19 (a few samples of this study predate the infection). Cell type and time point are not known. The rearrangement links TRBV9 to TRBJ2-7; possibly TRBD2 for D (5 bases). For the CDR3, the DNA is TGTGCCAGCAGCGTAGAGCCCAGCGGTGGCGCTTTGGAGCAGTACTTC. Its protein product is CASSVEPSGGALEQYF.